These 20 T cell receptor beta chains share one sample of origin, sequenced in a study of CD8+CD57+ T cells in acquired aplastic anemia. For sequencing, patients were chosen who had shown expansion of CD8+CD57+ cells by flow cytometry. The template used for profiling TCR beta VDJ and CDR3 was genomic DNA. TCRdb reprocessed the reads via MiXCR and lists one record per CDR3 protein. The sample contains 450,000 to 550,000 distinct CDR3 sequences, more than 25% of which appear only once. The sample comprised sorted CD4+, CD8+, or CD8+CD57+ T cells (not recorded which) from PBMCs. The receptors were sampled from a human donor with aplastic anemia.

This clonotype turned up a few times. V is TRBV19 and J is TRBJ2-1; 8 positions match TRBD1. CDR3 length: 17 amino acids. Germline V gene sequence: CDR1 LNHDA, CDR2 SQIVND (reference sequence). V shed 3 bases, J shed 8 bases, and the junction held 15 bases outside the gene matches. The CDR3 reads CASSISRGTGPKDEQFF. The CDR3 DNA sequence: TGTGCCAGTAGTATTTCCCGAGGGACAGGACCAAAGGATGAGCAGTTCTTC.

In its sample, this clonotype was seen many times. The gene calls are TRBV7-2 and TRBJ2-2; D perhaps matches TRBD2 (5 bases). V lost 2 bases and J lost 6, with 7 bases in between. CDR1 is SGHTA and CDR2 is FQGNSA in the germline V gene. The CDR3 is 13 amino acids. The DNA of the CDR3 is TGTGCCAGCAGCTTAATGCGGGCCGGGGAGCTGTTTTTT. Amino acids: CASSLMRAGELFF. Based on the CDR3 plus reference TRBV7-2 and TRBJ2-2, the full variable domain is GAGVSQSPSNKVTEKGKDVELRCDPISGHTALYWYRQSLGQGLEFLIYFQGNSAPDKSGLPSDRFSAERTGGSVSTLTIQRTQQEDSAVYLCASSLMRAGELFFGEGSRLTVL.

The rearrangement links TRBV29-1 to TRBJ2-7, with 7 bases identical to TRBD1. The CDR3 has 15 amino acids. With 6 bases clipped from V and 3 bases from J, the junction kept 14 bases outside the gene matches. Per the germline V gene, CDR1 is SQVTM and CDR2 is ANQGSEA. The CDR3: CSVEIPRDRNYEQYF. CDR3 bases: TGCAGCGTAGAGATACCCCGGGACAGAAACTACGAGCAGTACTTC.

This clonotype occurred a few times. The J gene is TRBJ2-7, the V gene TRBV6-1; D is unclear. V lost 5 bases to trimming and J lost 2 bases, with 16 bases between them. Germline CDR1 reads MNHNS; CDR2 reads SASEGT. The CDR3 runs to 15 residues. As DNA, the CDR3 is TGTGCCAGCAGTCCCGGTTCAGGCAGTACCTACGAGCAGTACTTC. It specifies CASSPGSGSTYEQYF.

To note about this clonotype: The final CDR3 position lacks the conserved phenylalanine or tryptophan, pointing to a likely read error. The V and J genes are TRBV6-1 and TRBJ2-7; TRBD1 aligns across 7 bases. V lost 4 bases to trimming and J lost 5 bases; unmatched junction nucleotides: 5. Germline V gene sequence: CDR1 MNHNS, CDR2 SASEGT. This CDR3 has 13 amino acids. CDR3 sequence: CASSGYRGDEQYL. The DNA for the CDR3 is TGTGCCAGCAGTGGATACAGGGGTGACGAGCAGTACCTC.

Ten or more counts support this clonotype. The chain employs TRBV7-9 and TRBJ1-2; D might be TRBD1 (6 bases). V was cut by 5 bases and J by 2 bases, with 15 bases left in between. This CDR3 has 15 amino acids. The germline CDR1 and CDR2 sequences are SEHNR and FQNEAQ (reference sequence). DNA for the CDR3: TGTGCCAGCAGCCCCAGGGGCAGGGTAAACTATGGCTACACCTTC. Translation: CASSPRGRVNYGYTF.

This rearrangement joins TRBV29-1 to TRBJ2-3; 13 bases line up with TRBD2. The CDR3 has 15 amino acids. The junction had 6 bases not matched to a gene; V was cut back by 8 bases and J by 1 base. Germline CDR1 reads SQVTM; CDR2 reads ANQGSEA. CDR3 region: CSLTGTSGGTDTQYF. The CDR3 bases are TGCAGCCTGACCGGGACTAGCGGGGGCACAGATACGCAGTATTTT.

The chain recombines TRBV19 with TRBJ1-2; 9 bases are a match to TRBD1. Looked up from germline, CDR1 is LNHDA and CDR2 is SQIVND (reference sequence). V trimming: 11 bases; J trimming: 6 bases; junction bases outside the gene matches: 13. CDR3 length: 14 amino acids. The CDR3 DNA follows: TGTGCCTGGAATCACAGGGGGCGCTTGGATGGCTACACCTTC. The encoded protein is CAWNHRGRLDGYTF.

This clonotype was counted between two and nine times. This chain joins TRBV2 and TRBJ1-5; 8 bases fit TRBD1. The CDR3 extends over 14 amino acids. With 8 bases clipped from V and 8 bases from J, the junction kept 11 bases outside the gene matches. The germline V gene encodes CDR1 SNHLY and CDR2 FYNNEI. In nucleotides, the CDR3 is TGTGCCAGCTCACCCGACAGGGGCTGGGAGCCCCAGCATTTT. The encoded protein is CASSPDRGWEPQHF.

This clonotype was seen repeatedly, ten times or more. This sequence joins TRBV20-1 and TRBJ1-6; a weak D match, TRBD1 (5 bases). The CDR3 has 14 residues. The germline CDR1 and CDR2 sequences are DFQATT and SNEGSKA (reference sequence). The V and J ends lost 0 bases and 10 bases respectively, with 13 bases between them. The CDR3 nucleotides read TGCAGTGCTAGAGATCAGGGCCTGGGGTCACCCCTCCACTTT. Its protein product is CSARDQGLGSPLHF.

The chain employs TRBV5-8 and TRBJ2-2, with no clear D. V shed 4 bases and J shed 6 bases, with 10 bases lying between them. Germline V gene data show CDR1 as SGHTS and CDR2 as YDEGEE. This CDR3 has 13 residues. CDR3 sequence (DNA): TGTGCCAGCAGCCTGAGACACCCCGGGGAGCTGTTTTTT. Protein product: CASSLRHPGELFF.

This chain uses TRBV25-1 with TRBJ2-7; a weak D match, TRBD2 (6 bases). This CDR3 region has 10 residues. Trimming stripped 9 bases from V and 4 bases from J, with 7 bases between. CDR1 and CDR2 (germline): MGHDK, SYGVNS. In nucleotides, the CDR3 is TGTGCCAGGGCGGGGTACGAGCAGTACTTC. This gives the protein CARAGYEQYF.

This clonotype was found many times. This sequence joins TRBV19 and TRBJ1-5; D not resolved. Germline V gene sequence: CDR1 LNHDA, CDR2 SQIVND (reference sequence). V lost 1 base and J 2 bases, leaving 15 bases between the germline ends. The CDR3 has 17 residues. The CDR3 nucleotides are TGTGCCAGTAGTATAGCGGTCGGGGTACGGCGCAATCAGCCCCAGCATTTT. Translation: CASSIAVGVRRNQPQHF.

This clonotype was observed at least ten times. This sequence joins TRBV29-1 and TRBJ2-7, with 9 bases that match TRBD2. CDR1 and CDR2 from the germline V gene are SQVTM and ANQGSEA. Unmatched junction bases numbered 9, after V lost 6 bases and J lost 6 bases. The CDR3 has 13 amino acids. The CDR3 region has the DNA TGCAGCGTAGACAGAGGAGCGGGAGGCGAGCAGTACTTC. Translated, it gives CSVDRGAGGEQYF.

There are many counts of this clonotype. The chain couples TRBV5-1 to TRBJ1-5; D is possibly TRBD1 (5 bases). With 0 bases removed from V and 5 bases from J, the gap between germline ends came to 15 bases. Germline V gene lookup returns CDR1 SGHRS and CDR2 YFSETQ. This CDR3 comprises 16 residues. In nucleotides, the CDR3 is TGCGCCAGCAGCTTGGCCCCAACAACGGGGGATCAGCCCCAGCATTTT. This encodes CASSLAPTTGDQPQHF. Filled out from reference TRBV5-1 and TRBJ1-5, the complete variable domain reads KAGVTQTPRYLIKTRGQQVTLSCSPISGHRSVSWYQQTPGQGLQFLFEYFSETQRNKGNFPGRFSGRQFSNSRSEMNVSTLELGDSALYLCASSLAPTTGDQPQHFGDGTRLSIL.

The table lists this clonotype with many counts. A much larger clone lies one base from this, so it may be a read error. The chain couples TRBV19 to TRBJ2-5; 8 bases line up with TRBD1. CDR1 and CDR2 (germline): LNHDA, SQIVND (reference sequence). This CDR3 has 14 amino acids. J was trimmed by 1 base and V by 2 bases; bases with no gene match: 0. The CDR3 bases are TGTGCCAGTAGTATAACAGGGGGCCAAGAGACCCAGTACTTC. This encodes CASSITGGQETQYF.

The rearrangement joins TRBV5-1 to TRBJ2-3, with D tentatively TRBD2 (6 bases). The germline V and J ends were trimmed by 4 bases and 2 bases, with 17 bases remaining between them. Germline-derived CDR1 and CDR2 are SGHRS and YFSETQ. This CDR3 has 16 amino acids. The CDR3 DNA reads TGCGCCAGCAGCCCGCGGGGCGTGCTTATCACAGATACGCAGTATTTT. Protein product: CASSPRGVLITDTQYF.

Notes on this clonotype: With a much larger clone just one base away, this may be a read error. V usage is TRBV7-6 and J usage is TRBJ2-7; possible D gene TRBD2, 5 bases. The CDR3 extends over 14 amino acids. Germline CDR1 SGHVS, CDR2 FNYEAQ. The CDR3 DNA follows: TGTGCCCGCAGCTTAGAAGGACTCGACTACGAGCAGTACTTC. This gives the protein CARSLEGLDYEQYF.

This clonotype was counted a few times. The chain combines TRBV14 with TRBJ2-3; TRBD1 aligns across 7 bases. CDR1 SGHDN and CDR2 FVKESK come from the germline V gene. V trimming: 4 bases; J trimming: 4 bases; junction bases outside the gene matches: 14. The CDR3 covers 17 residues. CDR3 residues: CASSRLGQAVTADTQYF. In nucleotides, the CDR3 is TGTGCCAGCAGCCGCCTCGGACAGGCTGTAACAGCAGATACGCAGTATTTT. Filled out from reference TRBV14 and TRBJ2-3, the complete variable domain reads EAGVTQFPSHSVIEKGQTVTLRCDPISGHDNLYWYRRVMGKEIKFLLHFVKESKQDESGMPNNRFLAERTGGTYSTLKVQPAELEDSGVYFCASSRLGQAVTADTQYFGPGTRLTVL.

This clonotype was picked up many times. V and J are TRBV2 and TRBJ1-2; no clear D gene. CDR1 is SNHLY and CDR2 is FYNNEI in the germline V gene. The length of the CDR3 is 14 residues. Trimming removed 2 bases from V and 1 base from J, with 8 bases in between. CDR3: CASSEKEVNYGYTF. CDR3 DNA: TGTGCCAGCAGTGAAAAGGAGGTTAACTATGGCTACACCTTC.